This TCR beta chain was sequenced in a study of T cell clonality in common variable immunodeficiency. Control and CVID samples contributed equal amounts of genomic DNA. The table came from immunoSEQ multiplex PCR; TCRdb's copy has only in-frame clones and leaves some out. The sample has under 40,000 clones, none seen only once; the top ten hold 0.95%. Germline CDR1 reads DFQATT; CDR2 reads SNEGSKA (reference sequence). The CDR3 runs to 16 residues. V lost 0 bases and J lost 2; bases outside the gene matches: 9. The sample holds many counts of this clone. The read stops 3 residues short of the end of the CDR3; the missing end is completed from the germline J gene. Caucasian heritage predominated among both patients and controls.

Sequencing was carried out using peripheral blood mononuclear cells. V usage is TRBV20-1 and J usage is TRBJ2-7, with TRBD1 matching 8 bases. The clonotype originates from a person aged 18 to 75 in good health. Here the CDR3 reads CSARDLSGGRPYEQYF. The DNA read from the CDR3 is TGCAGTGCTAGAGATCTCTCAGGGGGCCGACCCTACGAG.